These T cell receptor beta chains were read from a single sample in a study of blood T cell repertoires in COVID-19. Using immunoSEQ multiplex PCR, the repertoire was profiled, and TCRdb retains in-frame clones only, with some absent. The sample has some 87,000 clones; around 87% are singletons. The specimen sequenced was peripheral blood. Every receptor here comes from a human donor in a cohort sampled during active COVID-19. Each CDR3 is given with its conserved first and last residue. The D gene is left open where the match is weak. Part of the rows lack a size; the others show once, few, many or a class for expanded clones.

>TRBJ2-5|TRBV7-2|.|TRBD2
CASSLVGLAALLQETQYF
TGTGCCAGCAGCTTAGTTGGACTAGCGGCCCTATTACAAGAGACCCAGTACTTC
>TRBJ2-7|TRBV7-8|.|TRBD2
CASSLGGRDYEQYF
TGTGCCAGCAGCTTAGGGGGGAGGGACTACGAGCAGTACTTC
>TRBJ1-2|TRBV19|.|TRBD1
CASSTPGQLYGYTF
TGTGCCAGTAGTACACCGGGACAGCTCTATGGCTACACCTTC
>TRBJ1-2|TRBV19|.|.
CASSPRGGGGYTF
TGTGCCAGTAGTCCCCGTGGTGGGGGCGGCTACACCTTC
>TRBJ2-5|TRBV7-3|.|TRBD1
CASSGGTVETQYF
TGTGCCAGCAGCGGTGGGACAGTAGAGACCCAGTACTTC
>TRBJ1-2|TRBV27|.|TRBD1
CASSPWSSTGAYGYTF
TGTGCCAGCAGTCCCTGGTCCTCAACAGGGGCCTATGGCTACACCTTC
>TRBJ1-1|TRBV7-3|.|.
CASSLSGITEAFF
TGTGCCAGCAGCCTCAGCGGAATCACTGAAGCTTTCTTT
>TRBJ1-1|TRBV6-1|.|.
CASSEVVSTEAFF
TGTGCCAGCAGTGAAGTTGTGAGCACTGAAGCTTTCTTT
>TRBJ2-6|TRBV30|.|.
CAWREGTGGRGSSGANVLTF
TGTGCCTGGAGAGAAGGTACTGGAGGCAGGGGAAGCTCTGGGGCCAACGTCCTGACTTTC
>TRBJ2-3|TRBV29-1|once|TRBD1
CSVTGTGGRGTDTQYF
TGCAGCGTCACAGGGACAGGGGGTCGGGGCACAGATACGCAGTATTTT
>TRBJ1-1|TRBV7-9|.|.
CASIRDTEAFF
TGTGCCAGCATCCGGGACACTGAAGCTTTCTTT
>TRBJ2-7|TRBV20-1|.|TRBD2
CSAREAYEQYF
TGCAGTGCTCGGGAGGCCTACGAGCAGTACTTC
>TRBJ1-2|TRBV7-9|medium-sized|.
CASSGSVFQRGYTF
TGTGCCAGCAGCGGGTCGGTATTCCAGCGGGGCTACACCTTC
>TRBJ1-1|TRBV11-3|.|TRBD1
CASSPGTGFHTEAFF
TGTGCCAGCAGCCCGGGGACAGGGTTTCACACTGAAGCTTTCTTT
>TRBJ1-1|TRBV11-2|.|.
CASSLGSVNTEAFF
TGTGCCAGCAGCTTAGGTAGCGTGAACACTGAAGCTTTCTTT
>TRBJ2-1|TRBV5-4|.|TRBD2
CASSGALAGEGEQFF
TGTGCCAGCAGCGGGGCACTAGCGGGGGAGGGTGAGCAGTTCTTC
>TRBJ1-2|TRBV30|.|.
CAWKTSLGQLYYGYTF
TGTGCCTGGAAAACCTCCCTGGGGCAGCTCTACTATGGCTACACCTTC
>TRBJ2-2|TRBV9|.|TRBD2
CASSPRTSGRTGELFF
TGTGCCAGCAGCCCGAGGACTAGCGGACGCACCGGGGAGCTGTTTTTT
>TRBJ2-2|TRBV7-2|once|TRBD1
CASSLEVQGARTGELFF
TGTGCCAGCAGCTTAGAAGTTCAGGGGGCGCGCACCGGGGAGCTGTTTTTT
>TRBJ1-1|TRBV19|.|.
CASSPTGTLLPAFF
TGTGCCAGTAGTCCCACCGGGACATTGTTACCAGCTTTCTTT
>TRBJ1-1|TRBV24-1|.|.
CATSDTRGGVNTEAFF
TGTGCCACCAGTGATACCCGGGGAGGGGTGAACACTGAAGCTTTCTTT
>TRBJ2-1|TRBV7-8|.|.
CASSLMVGATYNEQFF
TGTGCCAGCAGCTTGATGGTAGGGGCTACCTACAATGAGCAGTTCTTC